The rows below give T cell receptor beta chains drawn from one sample of a study of cytomegalovirus exposure and HLA in healthy donors. Method: immunoSEQ multiplex PCR; TCRdb's copy keeps in-frame clones and lacks some. Altogether 150,000 or so clones are present, just under 75% being singletons, with the ten largest covering approximately 1.6%. The sample comprised PBMCs. The receptors originated from a woman aged 18-35 years in good health and CMV-seronegative. The CDR3 runs from the conserved cysteine through the conserved F or W. The D gene is left open where the match is weak. Clone size is given for some rows only: seen once, a few or many times, or a class if the clone is expanded.

J gene: TRBJ1-3
clone size: NA
D gene: NA
V gene: TRBV29-1
CDR3 DNA: TGCAGCGTTGTTCCCCTCTCTGGAAACACCATATATTTT
CDR3 protein: CSVVPLSGNTIYF

J gene: TRBJ2-3
clone size: NA
D gene: NA
V gene: TRBV28
CDR3 DNA: TGTGCCAGCAGTTTCCTCTCAGGGACAGATACGCAGTATTTT
CDR3 protein: CASSFLSGTDTQYF

J gene: TRBJ1-2
clone size: NA
D gene: NA
V gene: TRBV6-1
CDR3 DNA: TGTGCCAGCAGTGATCAGGTGAAATGGGATGGCTACACCTTC
CDR3 protein: CASSDQVKWDGYTF

J gene: TRBJ2-7
clone size: NA
D gene: NA
V gene: TRBV2
CDR3 DNA: TGTGCCAGCAGTGAAAAGACAGCCTACGAGCAGTACTTC
CDR3 protein: CASSEKTAYEQYF

J gene: TRBJ1-3
clone size: few
D gene: NA
V gene: TRBV11-2
CDR3 DNA: TGTGCCAGCAGCTTAGGCGCGAATCCCTCTGGAAACACCATATATTTT
CDR3 protein: CASSLGANPSGNTIYF

J gene: TRBJ2-3
clone size: NA
D gene: NA
V gene: TRBV11-2
CDR3 DNA: TGTGCCAGCAGCCCCGAGGGATATGGCACAGATACGCAGTATTTT
CDR3 protein: CASSPEGYGTDTQYF

J gene: TRBJ2-1
clone size: NA
D gene: TRBD2
V gene: TRBV30
CDR3 DNA: TGTGCCTGGAGGGGACTAGCGGGAGTTCTAGAGGGTGAGCAGTTCTTC
CDR3 protein: CAWRGLAGVLEGEQFF

J gene: TRBJ2-1
clone size: NA
D gene: TRBD2
V gene: TRBV6-1
CDR3 DNA: TGTGCCAGCAGTGAACTAGCGGGCTCCTACAATGAGCAGTTCTTC
CDR3 protein: CASSELAGSYNEQFF

J gene: TRBJ2-1
clone size: NA
D gene: TRBD2
V gene: TRBV11-3
CDR3 DNA: TGTGCCAGCAGCTTCGGCGGGAGTGGCTCCTACAATGAGCAGTTCTTC
CDR3 protein: CASSFGGSGSYNEQFF

J gene: TRBJ1-6
clone size: once
D gene: NA
V gene: TRBV19
CDR3 DNA: TGTGCCAGTAGTCCCGAGGAGAGGAATTCACCCCTCCACTTT
CDR3 protein: CASSPEERNSPLHF

J gene: TRBJ1-3
clone size: NA
D gene: NA
V gene: TRBV18
CDR3 DNA: TGTGCCAGCTCACCAAGTATGGCATTTGGAAACACCATATATTTT
CDR3 protein: CASSPSMAFGNTIYF

J gene: TRBJ2-1
clone size: NA
D gene: NA
V gene: TRBV10-3
CDR3 DNA: TGTGCCATCAGTGGTTACCAACTCAATGAGCAGTTCTTC
CDR3 protein: CAISGYQLNEQFF

J gene: TRBJ2-1
clone size: NA
D gene: NA
V gene: TRBV7-8
CDR3 DNA: TGTGCCAGCAGCCCAGGGGCTAGCATCTACAATGAGCAGTTCTTC
CDR3 protein: CASSPGASIYNEQFF

J gene: TRBJ2-1
clone size: NA
D gene: TRBD1
V gene: TRBV5-1
CDR3 DNA: TGCGCCAGCTCCAGGGGGATTGCGGATGAGCAGTTCTTC
CDR3 protein: CASSRGIADEQFF

J gene: TRBJ1-2
clone size: few
D gene: NA
V gene: TRBV10-3
CDR3 DNA: TGTGCCATCAGTAACTCGGGTCTCTTCTATGGCTACACCTTC
CDR3 protein: CAISNSGLFYGYTF

J gene: TRBJ1-3
clone size: NA
D gene: NA
V gene: TRBV29-1
CDR3 DNA: TGCAGCGTTGGGACATACTCTGGAAACACCATATATTTT
CDR3 protein: CSVGTYSGNTIYF

J gene: TRBJ2-3
clone size: few
D gene: NA
V gene: TRBV7-2
CDR3 DNA: TGTGCCAGCAGCTTAAGGGGGCCGGGGGGGCGGGGCACAGATACGCAGTATTTT
CDR3 protein: CASSLRGPGGRGTDTQYF

J gene: TRBJ1-5
clone size: NA
D gene: NA
V gene: TRBV5-6
CDR3 DNA: TGTGCCAGCAGCTTTGGTGGCAGGGGACGCGATCAGCCCCAGCATTTT
CDR3 protein: CASSFGGRGRDQPQHF

J gene: TRBJ1-2
clone size: NA
D gene: TRBD1
V gene: TRBV19
CDR3 DNA: TGTGCCAGTAGTATTGGGGGACAGGTTTATTATGGCTACACCTTC
CDR3 protein: CASSIGGQVYYGYTF